What follows are 20 T cell receptor beta chains derived from one specimen sequenced in a study of T cell responses to AZD1222 COVID-19 vaccine. Using immunoSEQ multiplex PCR, the repertoire was profiled, and TCRdb retains in-frame clones only, with some absent. The sample includes 150,000 to 190,000 clones, around 87% of them seen just once. The input for sequencing was peripheral blood, taken 28 days after the second AZD1222 dose. The receptors come from an adult who received the AZD1222 COVID-19 vaccine.

In its sample, this clone was seen once. The sample contains more than one DNA sequence encoding this CDR3. The CDR3: CASSLGGPNTEAFF. CDR3 sequence (DNA): TGCGCCAGCAGCTTGGGGGGGCCGAACACTGAAGCTTTCTTT. The chain joins TRBV5-1 to TRBJ1-1; D might be TRBD1 (6 bases). Germline CDR1 is SGHRS and CDR2 is YFSETQ. Trimming took off 0 bases at V and 1 base at J, with 7 bases between the two ends. The CDR3 extends over 14 amino acids.

This chain joins TRBV6-2 or TRBV6-3 and TRBJ1-1, with D maybe TRBD1 (5 bases). The V gene's germline CDR1 is MNHEY and CDR2 SVGEGT. V lost 4 bases to trimming and J lost 0 bases, with 9 bases between them. This CDR3 region has 14 residues. CDR3 nucleotides: TGTGCCAGCAGTTTCCCAGGGATGAACACTGAAGCTTTCTTT. This encodes CASSFPGMNTEAFF.

This clone was recorded a few times. CDR3 DNA: TGTGCCAGCAGTTTCCTCGGACGGGAACAGCCCCAGCATTTT. Protein sequence: CASSFLGREQPQHF. The rearrangement links TRBV28 to TRBJ1-5; D is unresolved. The germline V and J ends were trimmed by 3 bases and 7 bases, with 13 bases remaining between them. CDR1 is MDHEN, CDR2 SYDVKM, per germline. This CDR3 comprises 14 residues.

The J gene is TRBJ2-7, the V gene TRBV4-2, with a tentative D call TRBD2 (6 bases). Germline CDR1 reads LGHNA; CDR2 reads YNFKEQ. The CDR3 is made up of 14 amino acids. V was cut by 0 bases and J by 3 bases, with 9 bases left in between. The CDR3, as DNA: TGTGCCAGCAGCCAAGAAAGGACTAACTACGAGCAGTACTTC. Translation: CASSQERTNYEQYF.

The chain uses TRBV18 and TRBJ2-1; TRBD1 matches 7 bases. Trimming at V came to 2 bases and at J to 2 bases, leaving 3 bases not matched to a gene. Germline CDR1 reads KGHSH; CDR2 reads LQKENI. The CDR3 has 15 residues. This CDR3 is CASSPMQGAYNEQFF. Written as DNA, the CDR3 is TGTGCCAGCTCACCAATGCAGGGGGCCTACAATGAGCAGTTCTTC.

The genes are TRBV14 and TRBJ2-1; 9 bases are shared with TRBD2. Germline V lookup: CDR1 SGHDN, CDR2 FVKESK. V lost 4 bases to trimming and J lost 7 bases; unmatched junction nucleotides: 8. The CDR3 runs 15 residues. The CDR3 here is CASSPQTSGRNEQFF. CDR3 bases: TGTGCCAGCAGCCCCCAGACTAGCGGTAGGAATGAGCAGTTCTTC.

This sequence joins TRBV7-8 and TRBJ2-7; TRBD1 matches at 9 bases. The CDR3 spans 14 residues. With V trimmed by 5 bases and J by 2 bases, 4 bases remained unmatched. CDR1 SGHVS and CDR2 FQNEAQ come from the germline V gene. CDR3 sequence: CASSRTGDAYEQYF. CDR3 coding DNA: TGTGCCAGCAGCCGGACAGGGGACGCCTACGAGCAGTACTTC.

A few counts support this clone. V is TRBV28 and J is TRBJ1-1; D may be TRBD1 (6 bases). This CDR3 contains 12 residues. Germline V CDR1 and CDR2: MDHEN, SYDVKM. V lost 5 bases and J 11 bases, leaving 15 bases between the germline ends. The CDR3 DNA reads as TGTGCCAGCAGTATTAACAGGGTCGGGGCTTTCTTT. Encoded protein: CASSINRVGAFF.

This clone has only a few counts. The chain joins TRBV7-2 to TRBJ2-7, with 9 positions matching TRBD1. Germline CDR1 reads SGHTA; CDR2 reads FQGNSA. This CDR3 contains 16 residues. Trimming cost V 3 bases and J 4 bases; bases outside gene matches: 10. The CDR3 nucleotides are TGTGCCAGCAGCTTCGGGACAGGGTTTGGGAGATACGAGCAGTACTTC. It yields the protein CASSFGTGFGRYEQYF.

The V gene is TRBV11-1, the J gene TRBJ1-1; 7 bases are shared with TRBD1. The length of the CDR3 is 15 residues. Germline-derived CDR1 and CDR2 are SGHAT and FQDESV (reference sequence). V was pared by 7 bases and J by 11 bases, with 19 bases of the junction left unmatched. The CDR3: CASIPLGEGASEAFF. The CDR3 region has the DNA TGTGCCAGCATCCCCCTCGGTGAGGGGGCATCCGAGGCTTTCTTT. Looking up the rest from reference TRBV11-1 and TRBJ1-1 gives the full variable domain: EAEVAQSPRYKITEKSQAVAFWCDPISGHATLYWYRQILGQGPELLVQFQDESVVDDSQLPKDRFSAERLKGVDSTLKIQPAELGDSAMYLCASIPLGEGASEAFFGQGTRLTVV.

In regard to this clone: At the DNA level, this CDR3 is encoded by other sequences in the same sample as well. The chain uses TRBV5-6 and TRBJ2-6; a possible D gene is TRBD2 (7 bases). The V end was cut by 1 base, the J end by 5 bases, with 13 bases between. The CDR3 covers 16 residues. From germline, CDR1 is SGHDT and CDR2 YYEEEE. CDR3 DNA sequence: TGTGCCAGCAGCTTGCTCGAGGGGGGGCGGGCCAACGTCCTGACTTTC. This gives the protein CASSLLEGGRANVLTF.

V is TRBV19 and J is TRBJ2-7; D may be TRBD2 (6 bases). CDR3 length: 14 residues. In germline, CDR1 is LNHDA, CDR2 SQIVND (reference sequence). Trimming stripped 2 bases from V and 6 bases from J, with 14 bases between. The CDR3 sequence is CASSIRDGRGEQYF. In DNA form, the CDR3 reads TGTGCCAGTAGTATAAGGGACGGGAGAGGCGAGCAGTACTTC.

The J gene is TRBJ2-1, the V gene TRBV27; tentatively, D is TRBD1 (7 bases). V lost 6 bases and J 4 bases, leaving 13 bases between the germline ends. This CDR3 comprises 14 residues. Germline V gene data show CDR1 as MNHEY and CDR2 as SMNVEV (reference sequence). Here the CDR3 DNA reads TGTGCCAGCAGCCCAGGGGGGTCTTACAATGAGCAGTTCTTC. It specifies CASSPGGSYNEQFF.

This clone appeared once. CDR3 nucleotide sequence: TGTGCCAGCAGCTTCGGTTGGAATGAGCAGTTCTTC. Translating it yields CASSFGWNEQFF. The J gene is TRBJ2-1, the V gene TRBV7-9; D not resolved. Germline V gene sequence: CDR1 SEHNR, CDR2 FQNEAQ (reference sequence). Trimming removed 3 bases from V and 7 bases from J, with 7 bases in between. The CDR3 is 12 amino acids. The full variable domain, its missing parts supplied by reference TRBV7-9 and TRBJ2-1, is DTGVSQNPRHKITKRGQNVTFRCDPISEHNRLYWYRQTLGQGPEFLTYFQNEAQLEKSRLLSDRFSAERPKGSFSTLEIQRTEQGDSAMYLCASSFGWNEQFFGPGTRLTVL.

This chain uses TRBV7-9 with TRBJ2-1; maybe TRBD1 (5 bases). The CDR3 is 14 residues long. The germline V gene encodes CDR1 SEHNR and CDR2 FQNEAQ (reference sequence). V lost 3 bases and J 9 bases, leaving 15 bases between the germline ends. This CDR3 is CASSLGRQAFEQFF. CDR3 coding DNA: TGTGCCAGCAGCTTGGGGCGCCAGGCTTTTGAGCAGTTCTTC.

The chain combines TRBV6-6 with TRBJ2-7; 8 nucleotides line up with TRBD2. The CDR3 extends over 17 amino acids. The germline V gene encodes CDR1 MNHNY and CDR2 SVGAGI (reference sequence). V was clipped by 6 bases and J by 2 bases; unmatched bases: 15. As DNA, the CDR3 is TGTGCCAGCAGACGAAAACCTAGCGGGTTACCCCCCTACGAGCAGTACTTC. This sequence encodes CASRRKPSGLPPYEQYF.

The chain carries TRBV7-3 and TRBJ2-1; possible D gene TRBD1, 6 bases. CDR3 length equals 15 residues. V shed 5 bases and J shed 7 bases, with 18 bases lying between them. Germline lookup yields CDR1 SGHTA and CDR2 FQGTGA. DNA of the CDR3: TGTGCCAGCAGCGCGACAGGACCGGGTAGAAATGAGCAGTTCTTC. Amino acids: CASSATGPGRNEQFF.

The chain recombines TRBV10-3 with TRBJ2-7; either TRBD1 or TRBD2 may fit D (5 bases each). Germline CDR1 is ENHRY and CDR2 is SYGVKD. V lost 6 bases and J lost 0, with 9 bases in between. The CDR3 runs 13 residues. This CDR3 reads CAIRAGSSYEQYF. The CDR3 region has the DNA TGTGCCATCAGGGCAGGGAGCTCCTACGAGCAGTACTTC.

V usage is TRBV2 and J usage is TRBJ2-5; 9 positions match TRBD2. J lost 2 bases, V lost 4 bases, and 2 bases had no gene match. The CDR3 extends over 14 amino acids. Germline-derived CDR1 and CDR2 are SNHLY and FYNNEI. The CDR3 spells CASSGSGRQETQYF. CDR3 DNA sequence: TGTGCCAGCAGTGGGAGCGGGAGGCAAGAGACCCAGTACTTC.

Notes on this clone: At the DNA level, this CDR3 is encoded by other sequences in the same sample as well. This chain connects TRBV28 to TRBJ1-1; D gene unclear. There are 12 residues in the CDR3. V was pared by 3 bases and J by 2 bases, with 4 bases between. Looked up from germline, CDR1 is MDHEN and CDR2 is SYDVKM. The CDR3 coding sequence is TGTGCCAGCAGTTTGCTCAACACTGAAGCTTTCTTT. As protein: CASSLLNTEAFF. The variable domain in full, with the rest retrieved from reference TRBV28 and TRBJ1-1, is DVKVTQSSRYLVKRTGEKVFLECVQDMDHENMFWYRQDPGLGLRLIYFSYDVKMKEKGDIPEGYSVSREKKERFSLILESASTNQTSMYLCASSLLNTEAFFGQGTRLTVV.